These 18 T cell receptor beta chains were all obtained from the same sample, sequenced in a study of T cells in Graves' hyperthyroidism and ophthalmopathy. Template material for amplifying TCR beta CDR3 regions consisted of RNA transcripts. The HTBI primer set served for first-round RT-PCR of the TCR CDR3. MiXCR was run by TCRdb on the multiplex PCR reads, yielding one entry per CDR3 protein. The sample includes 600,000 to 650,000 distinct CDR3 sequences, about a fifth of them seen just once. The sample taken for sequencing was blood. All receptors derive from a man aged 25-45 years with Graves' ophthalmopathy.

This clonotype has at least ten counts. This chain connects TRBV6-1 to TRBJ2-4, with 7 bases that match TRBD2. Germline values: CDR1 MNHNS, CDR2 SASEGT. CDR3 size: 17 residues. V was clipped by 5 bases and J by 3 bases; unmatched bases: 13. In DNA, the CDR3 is TGTGCCAGCAGTTGGGGGGGTTCAGGGCCGGACAAAAACATTCAGTACTTC. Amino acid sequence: CASSWGGSGPDKNIQYF.

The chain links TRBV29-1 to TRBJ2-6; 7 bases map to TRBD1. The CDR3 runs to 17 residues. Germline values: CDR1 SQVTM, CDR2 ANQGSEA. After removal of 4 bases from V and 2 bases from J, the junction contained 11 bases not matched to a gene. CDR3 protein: CSVVTGQPEAGANVLTF. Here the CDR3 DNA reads TGCAGCGTTGTGACGGGACAGCCTGAGGCTGGGGCCAACGTCCTGACTTTC.

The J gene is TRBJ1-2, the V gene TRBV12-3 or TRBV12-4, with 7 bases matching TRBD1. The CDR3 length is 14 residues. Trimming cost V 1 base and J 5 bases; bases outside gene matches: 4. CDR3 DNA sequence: TGTGCCAGCAGTTTAGGACAGGGATATTATGGCTACACCTTC. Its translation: CASSLGQGYYGYTF.

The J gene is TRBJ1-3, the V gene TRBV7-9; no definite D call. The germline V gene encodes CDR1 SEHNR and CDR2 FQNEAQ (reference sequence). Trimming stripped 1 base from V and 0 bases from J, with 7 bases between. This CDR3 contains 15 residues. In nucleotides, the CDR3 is TGTGCCAGCAGCTTAGAACACCTCTCTGGAAACACCATATATTTT. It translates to CASSLEHLSGNTIYF.

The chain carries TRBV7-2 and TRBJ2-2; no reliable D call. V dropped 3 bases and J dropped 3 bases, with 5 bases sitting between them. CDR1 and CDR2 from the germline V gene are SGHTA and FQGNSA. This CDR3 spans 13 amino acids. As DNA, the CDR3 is TGTGCCAGCAGCTTTGCCGACACCGGGGAGCTGTTTTTT. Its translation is CASSFADTGELFF.

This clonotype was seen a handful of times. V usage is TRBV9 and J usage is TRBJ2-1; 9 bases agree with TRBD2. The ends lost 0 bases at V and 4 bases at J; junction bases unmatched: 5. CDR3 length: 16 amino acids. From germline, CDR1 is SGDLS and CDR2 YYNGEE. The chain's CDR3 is CASSVVPSGEYNEQFF. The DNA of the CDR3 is TGTGCCAGCAGCGTAGTCCCTAGCGGGGAATACAATGAGCAGTTCTTC.

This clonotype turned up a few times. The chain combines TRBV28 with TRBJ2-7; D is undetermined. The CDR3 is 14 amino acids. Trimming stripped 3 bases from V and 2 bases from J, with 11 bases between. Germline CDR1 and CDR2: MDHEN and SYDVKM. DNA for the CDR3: TGTGCCAGCAGTTTGCCGGGCCCCCCCTACGAGCAGTACTTC. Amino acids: CASSLPGPPYEQYF.

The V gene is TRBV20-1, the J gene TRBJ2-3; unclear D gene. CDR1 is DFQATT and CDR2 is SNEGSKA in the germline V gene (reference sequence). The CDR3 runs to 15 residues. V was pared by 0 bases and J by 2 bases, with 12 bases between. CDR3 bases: TGCAGTGCTAGAGAAAAGGGCCATTACACAGATACGCAGTATTTT. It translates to CSAREKGHYTDTQYF.

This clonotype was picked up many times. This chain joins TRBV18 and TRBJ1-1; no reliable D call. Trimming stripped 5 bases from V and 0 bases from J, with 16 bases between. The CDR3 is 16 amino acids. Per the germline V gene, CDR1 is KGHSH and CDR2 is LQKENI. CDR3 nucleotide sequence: TGTGCCAGCTCAACGCACGAACCAGATCTGAACACTGAAGCTTTCTTT. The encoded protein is CASSTHEPDLNTEAFF.

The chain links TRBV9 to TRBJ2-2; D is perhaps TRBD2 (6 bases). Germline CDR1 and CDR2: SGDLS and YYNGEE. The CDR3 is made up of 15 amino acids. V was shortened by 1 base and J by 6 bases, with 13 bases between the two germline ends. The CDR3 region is CASSVYGSSAGELFF. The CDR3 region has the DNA TGTGCCAGCAGCGTATACGGGAGTAGTGCCGGGGAGCTGTTTTTT.

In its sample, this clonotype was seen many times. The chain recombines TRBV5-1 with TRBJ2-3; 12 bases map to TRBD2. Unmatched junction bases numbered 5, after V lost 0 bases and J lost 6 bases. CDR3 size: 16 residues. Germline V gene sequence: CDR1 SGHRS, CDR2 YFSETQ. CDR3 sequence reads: CASSLVLAGGPDTQYF. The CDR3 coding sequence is TGCGCCAGCAGCTTGGTCCTAGCGGGAGGGCCCGATACGCAGTATTTT.

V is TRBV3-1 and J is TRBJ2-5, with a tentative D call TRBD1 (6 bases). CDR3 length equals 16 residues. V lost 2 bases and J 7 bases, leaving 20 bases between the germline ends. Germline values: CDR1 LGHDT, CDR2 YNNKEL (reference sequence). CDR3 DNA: TGTGCCAGCAGCCAATACTTCTCCCAGGGGCCAACGACCCAGTACTTC. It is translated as CASSQYFSQGPTTQYF.

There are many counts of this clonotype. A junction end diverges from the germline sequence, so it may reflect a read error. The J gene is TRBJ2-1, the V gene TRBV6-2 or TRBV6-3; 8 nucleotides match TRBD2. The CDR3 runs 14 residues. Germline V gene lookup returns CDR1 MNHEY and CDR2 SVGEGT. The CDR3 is CATSPGTSNNEQFF. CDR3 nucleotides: TGTGCCACCAGTCCCGGGACTAGTAACAATGAGCAGTTCTTC.

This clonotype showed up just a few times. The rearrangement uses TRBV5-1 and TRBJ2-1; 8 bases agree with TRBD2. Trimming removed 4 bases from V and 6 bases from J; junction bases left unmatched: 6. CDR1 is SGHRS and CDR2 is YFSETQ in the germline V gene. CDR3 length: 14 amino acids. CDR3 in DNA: TGCGCCAGCAGCCGAGCGGGGGCCCTCAATGAGCAGTTCTTC. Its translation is CASSRAGALNEQFF.

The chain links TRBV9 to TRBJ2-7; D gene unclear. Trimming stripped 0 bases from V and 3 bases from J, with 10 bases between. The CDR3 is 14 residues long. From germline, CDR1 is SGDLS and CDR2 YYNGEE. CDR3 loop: CASSVASEDYEQYF. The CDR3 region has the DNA TGTGCCAGCAGCGTAGCCTCCGAGGACTACGAGCAGTACTTC.

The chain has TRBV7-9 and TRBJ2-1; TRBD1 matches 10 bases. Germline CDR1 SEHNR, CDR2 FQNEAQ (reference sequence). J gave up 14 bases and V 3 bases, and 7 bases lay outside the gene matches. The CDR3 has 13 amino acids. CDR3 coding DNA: TGTGCCAGCAGCTTCTTGGCCGGGACAGGGGAGTTCTTC. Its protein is CASSFLAGTGEFF.

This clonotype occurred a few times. The CDR3 nucleotides are TGTGCCAGCAGCTTGAATGCCCTGCAAGGACACGAGCAGTACTTC. Translated, it gives CASSLNALQGHEQYF. The chain recombines TRBV5-6 with TRBJ2-7; D ambiguous. Germline V gene sequence: CDR1 SGHDT, CDR2 YYEEEE. The length of the CDR3 is 15 residues. Trimming cost V 1 base and J 5 bases, with 16 bases left between them.

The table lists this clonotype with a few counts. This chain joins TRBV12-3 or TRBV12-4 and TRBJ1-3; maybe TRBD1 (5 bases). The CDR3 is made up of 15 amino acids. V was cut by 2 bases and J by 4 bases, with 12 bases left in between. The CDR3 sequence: CASSLTDTKGNTIYF. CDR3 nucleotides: TGTGCCAGCAGTTTAACGGACACAAAAGGAAACACCATATATTTT.